This TCR beta chain was obtained from a study of blood T cell repertoires in COVID-19. Germline CDR1 reads GTSNPN; CDR2 reads SVGIG (reference sequence). The CDR3 runs 14 residues. V lost 0 bases and J 6 bases, leaving 12 bases between the germline ends. This clone was seen only once. Clones were sequenced by immunoSEQ multiplex PCR, and TCRdb holds only the in-frame ones, with some missing. The table lists fewer than 90,000 clones, about four fifths of them singletons. The sample taken for sequencing was peripheral blood. The sequence was collected from a man aged 60 to 75 with COVID-19, enrolled during active disease. The chain links TRBV30 to TRBJ2-1; no definite D call. Here the CDR3 reads CAWSVRLEVNEQFF. CDR3 DNA sequence: TGTGCCTGGAGTGTACGGTTAGAGGTCAATGAGCAGTTCTTC.